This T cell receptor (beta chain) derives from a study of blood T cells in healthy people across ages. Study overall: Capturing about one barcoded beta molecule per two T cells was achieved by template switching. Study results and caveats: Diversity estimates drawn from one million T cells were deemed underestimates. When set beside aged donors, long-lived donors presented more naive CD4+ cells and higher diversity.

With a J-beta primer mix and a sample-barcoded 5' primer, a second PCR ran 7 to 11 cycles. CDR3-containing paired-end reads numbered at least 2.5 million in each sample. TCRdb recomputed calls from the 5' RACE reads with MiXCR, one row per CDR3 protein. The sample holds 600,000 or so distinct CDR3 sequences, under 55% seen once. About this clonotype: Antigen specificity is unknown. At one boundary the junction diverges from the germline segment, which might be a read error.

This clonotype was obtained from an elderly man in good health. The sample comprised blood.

This chain's CDR3 is CARSLRGQGEYYGYTF. DNA for the CDR3: TGTGCCCGCAGCTTAAGAGGGCAGGGGGAGTACTATGGCTACACCTTC. The rearrangement links TRBV7-9 to TRBJ1-2, with 7 bases identical to TRBD1. CDR1 SEHNR and CDR2 FQNEAQ come from the germline V gene (reference sequence). The CDR3 is 16 amino acids. Supplemented by reference TRBV7-9 and TRBJ1-2, the full variable domain reads DTGVSQNPRHKITKRGQNVTFRCDPISEHNRLYWYRQTLGQGPEFLTYFQNEAQLEKSRLLSDRFSAERPKGSFSTLEIQRTEQGDSAMYLCARSLRGQGEYYGYTFGSGTRLTVV.